The TCR beta chain described here comes from a study of T cell repertoires in cytomegalovirus infection. Study as a whole: CMV epitopes that were recently identified and HLA-C-restricted were used alongside well-studied HLA-B-restricted ones. Public TCR beta signatures indicated both CMV infection and matching HLA type. Regarding the study as a whole: The study found HLA-C-restricted CMV-specific TCR beta clonotypes dominating the ex vivo response. Summed frequency of public TCR beta families distinguished CMV carriers with the relevant HLA.

This CDR3 has 14 residues. V was cut by 0 bases and J by 7 bases, with 10 bases left in between. Germline V gene sequence: CDR1 MNHEY, CDR2 SVGAGI. This clonotype was seen only a few times. Its target is unknown. TCRdb analysed the reads with MiXCR anew, one entry per CDR3 protein. Here the sample spans about 310,000 distinct CDR3 sequences, about 25% being singletons. The sample in question was cultured PBMCs, obtained from culture after CMV antigen stimulation. V usage is TRBV6-5 and J usage is TRBJ2-1, with D uncertain. The receptor comes from a human donor in good health (CMV status not recorded). Some clones in this sample may be carry-over from other donors' samples. For the CDR3, the DNA is TGTGCCAGCAGTTACTCGCCTGGGGATAATGAGCAGTTCTTC. The encoded protein is CASSYSPGDNEQFF.